Following are 14 T cell receptor beta chains from one sample sequenced in a study of T-cell memory formation after mild COVID-19. TCRdb redid the calling of the 5' RACE reads with MiXCR, one entry per CDR3 protein. Here the sample spans fewer than 400,000 distinct CDR3 sequences, about 15% being singletons. Sequenced sample: PBMCs or a T cell subset sorted from them (not recorded which). The origin of the receptors is a man younger than 35 who had mild COVID-19 (a few samples of this study predate the infection). Cell type and time point are not known.

This clonotype was seen only a few times. The chain combines TRBV5-1 with TRBJ2-1; D may correspond to TRBD1 or TRBD2 (5 bases each). The CDR3 consists of 15 residues. V was pared by 0 bases and J by 0 bases, with 7 bases between. Germline V lookup: CDR1 SGHRS, CDR2 YFSETQ. CDR3 loop: CASSLVGTSYNEQFF. Written as DNA, the CDR3 is TGCGCCAGCAGCTTGGTCGGGACCTCCTACAATGAGCAGTTCTTC.

At least ten counts were recorded for this clonotype. The chain couples TRBV7-9 to TRBJ2-2, with 14 bases that match TRBD2. Germline V CDR1 and CDR2: SEHNR, FQNEAQ (reference sequence). The CDR3 has 17 residues. The trim removed 5 bases at V and 7 bases at J, leaving 9 bases unmatched. This CDR3 reads CASSPGLAGGLDGELFF. For the CDR3, the DNA is TGTGCCAGCAGCCCCGGACTAGCGGGGGGATTGGACGGGGAGCTGTTTTTT.

This clonotype was detected only a few times. The gene calls are TRBV6-2 or TRBV6-3 and TRBJ1-2, with a weak D call TRBD1 (5 bases). CDR1 is MNHEY and CDR2 is SVGEGT in the germline V gene. Trimming pared 8 bases from V and 8 bases from J, leaving 15 bases between. The CDR3 extends over 12 amino acids. DNA for the CDR3: TGTGCCAGCGACAGCGCCCTGGGCGGCTACACCTTC. Amino acid sequence: CASDSALGGYTF.

CDR3 in DNA: TGTGCCAGCAGCTCGACGTGGGGCAGGAATGAGCAGTTCTTC. As protein: CASSSTWGRNEQFF. The rearrangement joins TRBV5-6 to TRBJ2-1; tentatively, D is TRBD1 (5 bases). The CDR3 consists of 14 residues. Germline loops: CDR1 SGHDT, CDR2 YYEEEE. V shed 3 bases and J shed 7 bases, with 14 bases lying between them.

This clonotype showed up just a few times. The J gene is TRBJ2-1, the V gene TRBV20-1; 16 bases line up with TRBD2. The CDR3 runs to 14 residues. CDR1 is DFQATT, CDR2 SNEGSKA, per germline (reference sequence). With V trimmed by 5 bases and J by 12 bases, 7 bases remained unmatched. In DNA, the CDR3 is TGCAGTGCTCCGGGACTAGCGGGGGGGACGGGGCAGTTCTTC. Amino acids: CSAPGLAGGTGQFF.

This clonotype was picked up many times. This chain's CDR3 is CASGRQNTEAFF. CDR3 sequence (DNA): TGTGCCAGCGGGCGACAGAACACTGAAGCTTTCTTT. The chain is built from TRBV25-1 and TRBJ1-1; unclear D gene. V dropped 8 bases and J dropped 1 base, with 8 bases sitting between them. The CDR3 runs 12 residues. Germline CDR1 MGHDK, CDR2 SYGVNS.

The chain uses TRBV19 and TRBJ2-5; 8 bases map to TRBD1. Germline assignment: CDR1 LNHDA and CDR2 SQIVND (reference sequence). After removal of 3 bases from V and 5 bases from J, the junction contained 8 bases not matched to a gene. This CDR3 region has 15 residues. CDR3 bases: TGTGCCAGTAGTATCACTCCAGGGGGCTTCGAGACCCAGTACTTC. Translated, it gives CASSITPGGFETQYF.

The rearrangement uses TRBV5-1 and TRBJ1-5; D not resolved. Germline lookup yields CDR1 SGHRS and CDR2 YFSETQ. The CDR3 contains 15 residues. Trimming pared 4 bases from V and 4 bases from J, leaving 15 bases between. The CDR3 reads CASSLTALPNQPQHF. The CDR3 DNA is TGCGCCAGCAGCCTAACAGCTCTGCCTAATCAGCCCCAGCATTTT.

J is TRBJ1-2 and V is TRBV18; TRBD1 matches at 7 bases. Germline CDR1 KGHSH, CDR2 LQKENI. V trimming: 3 bases; J trimming: 1 base; junction bases outside the gene matches: 5. The CDR3 covers 15 residues. The CDR3 is CASSPRDSSNYGYTF. Written as DNA, the CDR3 is TGTGCCAGCTCACCCCGGGACAGCAGTAACTATGGCTACACCTTC. Using reference TRBV18 and TRBJ1-2 for the parts outside the CDR3, the full variable domain is NAGVMQNPRHLVRRRGQEARLRCSPMKGHSHVYWYRQLPEEGLKFMVYLQKENIIDESGMPKERFSAEFPKEGPSILRIQQVVRGDSAAYFCASSPRDSSNYGYTFGSGTRLTVV.

The chain has TRBV7-8 and TRBJ2-3, with 8 bases aligning to TRBD1. This CDR3 comprises 14 residues. CDR1 is SGHVS, CDR2 FQNEAQ, per germline. The V and J ends lost 2 bases and 4 bases, in that order; junction bases with no gene match: 2. The CDR3 DNA sequence: TGTGCCAGCAGCTTACAGGGGGCGTCAGATACGCAGTATTTT. Its protein product is CASSLQGASDTQYF.

This clonotype was seen more than once but under ten times. The chain employs TRBV7-9 and TRBJ1-2; TRBD1 matches at 9 bases. Trimming cost V 2 bases and J 7 bases; bases outside gene matches: 11. The CDR3 extends over 16 amino acids. Germline CDR1 SEHNR, CDR2 FQNEAQ (reference sequence). The CDR3 reads CASSLQKSTGGGGYTF. CDR3 nucleotide sequence: TGTGCCAGCAGCTTACAAAAAAGTACAGGGGGCGGTGGCTACACCTTC.

The rearrangement joins TRBV6-6 to TRBJ1-1; 9 nucleotides line up with TRBD1. The CDR3 length is 14 residues. V lost 7 bases and J lost 4; bases outside the gene matches: 7. In germline, CDR1 is MNHNY, CDR2 SVGAGI (reference sequence). This CDR3 is CASTKGQGGTEAFF. CDR3 DNA: TGTGCCAGCACCAAGGGACAGGGAGGCACTGAAGCTTTCTTT.

V usage is TRBV15 and J usage is TRBJ2-1; D unclear. CDR3 length equals 14 residues. V was cut by 0 bases and J by 4 bases, with 7 bases left in between. The germline V gene encodes CDR1 LNHNV and CDR2 YYDKDF (reference sequence). DNA for the CDR3: TGTGCCACCAGCAGAGAGAACAGATACAATGAGCAGTTCTTC. It codes for CATSRENRYNEQFF.

The chain links TRBV7-2 to TRBJ1-1, with 9 bases fitting TRBD1. Germline trimming cut 5 bases from V and 3 bases from J; bases unmatched to any gene: 16. CDR1 and CDR2 from the germline V gene are SGHTA and FQGNSA. This CDR3 is 18 amino acids long. CDR3 bases: TGTGCCAGCAGCGGGTCCGGGACAGGGCCTCTAGGGGACACTGAAGCTTTCTTT. Amino acids: CASSGSGTGPLGDTEAFF.